This T cell receptor beta chain derives from a study of CD8+CD57+ T cells in acquired aplastic anemia. Before being chosen for sequencing, patients had shown CD8+CD57+ cell expansion by flow cytometry. Patients were treatment-naive when blood was sampled. Findings and caveats of the study: Patients and controls shared twenty-nine CD8+ CDR3 sequences. Patients were compared with controls for CD8+ Simpson's diversity, and no significant difference emerged.

Both TCR beta VDJ combination and CDR3 sequence profiling were carried out. Genomic DNA was the template for this profiling. Using its own MiXCR run on the reads, TCRdb lists one record per CDR3 protein. The sample contains under 250,000 distinct CDR3 sequences, less than 75% of which appear only once. Comments on this clonotype: Its antigen is undetermined.

V lost 6 bases and J 1 base, leaving 10 bases between the germline ends. This CDR3 has 13 amino acids. Looked up from germline, CDR1 is MNHEY and CDR2 is SVGEGT. The sample consisted of sorted CD4+, CD8+, or CD8+CD57+ T cells (not recorded which) from PBMCs. This clonotype was sampled from a human donor with aplastic anemia. V gene TRBV6-2 or TRBV6-3 combines with J gene TRBJ2-7; D remains ambiguous. In nucleotides, the CDR3 is TGTGCCAGCAGCCCAGACGGATCCTACGAGCAGTACTTC. It codes for CASSPDGSYEQYF.